This T cell receptor (beta chain) originates from a study of blood T cell repertoires in COVID-19. Study context: Whether acute or convalescent, the COVID-19 samples came from the United States, Italy and Spain. T cells, B-cell-depleted T cells, or PBMCs supplied cDNA or gDNA.

In the original processing: The assay estimated nucleated cells by amplifying reference gene primers. The data were produced by immunoSEQ multiplex PCR, yet TCRdb's version contains in-frame clones alone and is incomplete. The V and J calls and clone size come from that table; D and trimming were worked out from the DNA. The table lists 250,000 to 300,000 clones, 80% to 90% of them singletons. Germline CDR1 MDHEN, CDR2 SYDVKM. Trimming cost V 8 bases and J 4 bases; bases outside gene matches: 6. CDR3 length equals 16 residues. This chain uses TRBV28 with TRBJ2-6; TRBD2 agrees at 12 bases. The TCR was taken from a woman in her 70s with acute or convalescent COVID-19. The sequencing sample was made of peripheral blood. The CDR3 loop is CASASGGAFGANVLTF. CDR3 DNA: TGTGCCAGCGCTAGCGGGGGGGCGTTCGGGGCCAACGTCCTGACTTTC.